This TCR beta chain was retrieved from a study of cytomegalovirus exposure and HLA in healthy donors. The CDR3 length is 14 residues. With 5 bases removed from V and 4 bases from J, the gap between germline ends came to 12 bases. Germline V CDR1 and CDR2: SGHTA, FQGNSA. Assay used: immunoSEQ multiplex PCR; TCRdb lists only in-frame clones, some missing. The table records 110,000 to 150,000 clones, 89% of them present only once. The source is a woman in her late teens or twenties in good health and CMV-seropositive. Sequenced: PBMCs. The gene calls are TRBV7-2 and TRBJ1-5; D is unresolved. The chain's CDR3 is CASSPQTFNQPQHF. The CDR3 coding sequence is TGTGCCAGCAGCCCCCAAACATTTAATCAGCCCCAGCATTTT.